These 26 T cell receptor beta chains came from one sample sequenced in a study of T cell responses to AZD1222 COVID-19 vaccine. Repertoires were generated with immunoSEQ multiplex PCR, while TCRdb's copy carries only in-frame clones and drops some. There are 80,000 or so clones in the sample; 70% to 90% occur only once, and 1.5% lies in the top ten. The specimen was peripheral blood, collected on day 0 of AZD1222 vaccination. The receptors here all came from an adult in good health.

The gene calls are TRBV13 and TRBJ2-7, with TRBD2 matching 14 bases. The V segment lost 5 bases and the J segment 1 base; nucleotides outside the gene matches: 16. CDR1 PRHDT and CDR2 FYEKMQ come from the germline V gene (reference sequence). The CDR3 runs 20 residues. The CDR3, as DNA: TGTGCCAGCAGCCCTCCCCTCGCCGGGACTAGCGGGAGACTATCCTACGAGCAGTACTTC. Protein sequence: CASSPPLAGTSGRLSYEQYF.

The chain combines TRBV19 with TRBJ1-1; possibly TRBD1 for D (5 bases). CDR1 is LNHDA, CDR2 SQIVND, per germline (reference sequence). V lost 4 bases, J lost 4 bases, and 10 bases lay in between. This CDR3 is 13 amino acids long. DNA for the CDR3: TGTGCCAGTAGTACCTCAGGGAGCACTGAAGCTTTCTTT. Its protein product is CASSTSGSTEAFF.

This rearrangement joins TRBV11-2 to TRBJ1-1; D unresolved. CDR1 SGHAT and CDR2 FQNNGV come from the germline V gene. There are 15 residues in the CDR3. Trimming removed 3 bases at V and 0 bases at J, with 11 bases between. CDR3 residues: CASSLGYRVNTEAFF. DNA for the CDR3: TGTGCCAGCAGCTTGGGGTACAGAGTGAACACTGAAGCTTTCTTT.

This chain joins TRBV5-1 and TRBJ2-3, with 7 bases that match TRBD2. The V segment lost 3 bases and the J segment 0 bases; nucleotides outside the gene matches: 7. Germline V gives CDR1 SGHRS, CDR2 YFSETQ. The CDR3 is made up of 16 amino acids. CDR3 residues: CASSSTPAGSTDTQYF. DNA for the CDR3: TGCGCCAGCAGCTCCACGCCAGCGGGAAGCACAGATACGCAGTATTTT.

The chain links TRBV7-9 to TRBJ1-4, with 10 bases identical to TRBD1. With 6 bases clipped from V and 6 bases from J, the junction kept 10 bases outside the gene matches. CDR1 SEHNR and CDR2 FQNEAQ come from the germline V gene (reference sequence). The CDR3 loop spans 16 amino acids. In DNA, the CDR3 is TGTGCCAGCAGTAGCCGGGACAGGGGCGCGGATGAAAAACTGTTTTTT. Translation: CASSSRDRGADEKLFF.

In this sample, this clone turned up once. The chain uses TRBV14 and TRBJ2-7, with TRBD2 matching 10 bases. CDR1 and CDR2 (germline): SGHDN, FVKESK. The CDR3 has 15 residues. The ends lost 4 bases at V and 5 bases at J; junction bases unmatched: 8. CDR3 DNA sequence: TGTGCCAGCAGCCTAGAGACTAGCGGGTTCCACGAGCAGTACTTC. Its protein is CASSLETSGFHEQYF.

The rearrangement links TRBV19 to TRBJ2-2; possibly TRBD1 for D (6 bases). Trimming stripped 7 bases from V and 4 bases from J, with 10 bases between. This CDR3 has 13 residues. Per germline, CDR1 LNHDA and CDR2 SQIVND (reference sequence). CDR3 region: CASTIGGTGELFF. The CDR3 DNA is TGTGCCAGTACCATAGGGGGCACCGGGGAGCTGTTTTTT. Full variable domain (outside the CDR3, taken from reference TRBV19 and TRBJ2-2): DGGITQSPKYLFRKEGQNVTLSCEQNLNHDAMYWYRQDPGQGLRLIYYSQIVNDFQKGDIAEGYSVSREKKESFPLTVTSAQKNPTAFYLCASTIGGTGELFFGEGSRLTVL.

The CDR3 spells CASSFSGPSDNSPLHF. The CDR3 coding sequence is TGTGCCAGCAGTTTTTCCGGGCCCTCTGATAATTCACCCCTCCACTTT. The chain links TRBV7-8 to TRBJ1-6; D gene uncertain. The CDR3 runs 16 residues. Deletions cut 6 bases from V and 5 bases from J, with 17 bases between. The germline CDR1 and CDR2 sequences are SGHVS and FQNEAQ.

The chain employs TRBV7-2 and TRBJ2-1; D may be TRBD2 (5 bases). V lost 0 bases and J lost 2, with 11 bases in between. This CDR3 has 16 amino acids. Germline V gives CDR1 SGHTA, CDR2 FQGNSA. The CDR3 DNA is TGTGCCAGCAGCTTAGCGAGGTCGAGGGCCTACAATGAGCAGTTCTTC. Protein product: CASSLARSRAYNEQFF.

This chain links TRBV19 with TRBJ1-3; the match to TRBD1 covers 7 bases. This CDR3 region has 14 residues. Germline loops: CDR1 LNHDA, CDR2 SQIVND (reference sequence). With 8 bases clipped from V and 3 bases from J, the junction kept 7 bases outside the gene matches. The CDR3 nucleotides are TGTGCCAGTGCGGCCGGGACAGATGGAAACACCATATATTTT. This sequence encodes CASAAGTDGNTIYF.

This rearrangement joins TRBV6-6 to TRBJ2-5; D remains ambiguous. CDR3 length: 13 amino acids. Germline V gene lookup returns CDR1 MNHNY and CDR2 SVGAGI (reference sequence). V was shortened by 4 bases and J by 1 base, with 7 bases between the two germline ends. The chain's CDR3 is CASSLTAQETQYF. CDR3 DNA sequence: TGTGCCAGCAGTTTGACGGCCCAAGAGACCCAGTACTTC.

V usage is TRBV19 and J usage is TRBJ1-1; the D is unclear. Germline values: CDR1 LNHDA, CDR2 SQIVND (reference sequence). Trimming stripped 5 bases from V and 3 bases from J, with 10 bases between. The CDR3 consists of 13 residues. CDR3 region: CASSPTRDTEAFF. CDR3 sequence (DNA): TGTGCCAGTAGTCCTACACGGGACACTGAAGCTTTCTTT.

The V call is TRBV19, the J call TRBJ2-5; D unclear. Germline V gene data show CDR1 as LNHDA and CDR2 as SQIVND (reference sequence). The CDR3 extends over 16 amino acids. V shed 4 bases and J shed 5 bases, with 20 bases lying between them. CDR3 DNA: TGTGCCAGTAGTACCCCCGGTGCTCTTGGACGGGAGACCCAGTACTTC. This codes for CASSTPGALGRETQYF.

The chain joins TRBV10-2 to TRBJ2-6; no firm D call. Germline V gene lookup returns CDR1 WSHSY and CDR2 SAAADI. CDR3 length: 14 amino acids. V lost 5 bases and J lost 3, with 8 bases in between. This CDR3 is CASSSGGGANVLTF. The CDR3 nucleotides read TGCGCCAGCAGTTCGGGTGGTGGGGCCAACGTCCTGACTTTC.

V and J are TRBV7-9 and TRBJ2-5; D not certain. This CDR3 contains 15 residues. V lost 5 bases to trimming and J lost 5 bases, with 18 bases between them. Germline loops: CDR1 SEHNR, CDR2 FQNEAQ (reference sequence). The CDR3: CASSMWADRVETQYF. CDR3 nucleotides: TGTGCCAGCAGCATGTGGGCAGACCGAGTGGAGACCCAGTACTTC.

The chain combines TRBV6-5 with TRBJ1-2; 7 bases are shared with TRBD1. The J segment lost 4 bases and the V segment lost 8 bases, leaving 10 bases of the junction unmatched. CDR1 is MNHEY and CDR2 is SVGAGI in the germline V gene. The CDR3 is 14 residues long. The CDR3 is CASSTNRGRYGYTF. CDR3 sequence (DNA): TGTGCCAGCTCGACCAACAGGGGCCGCTATGGCTACACCTTC.

This clone showed up just a few times. The V gene is TRBV6-5, the J gene TRBJ2-5; D is unclear. The ends were cut back, 5 bases at V and 4 bases at J, with 14 bases in the middle. This CDR3 region has 14 residues. Germline V gives CDR1 MNHEY, CDR2 SVGAGI. The CDR3 region is CASSPRPARETQYF. The CDR3 region has the DNA TGTGCCAGCAGTCCCAGACCCGCAAGAGAGACCCAGTACTTC.

The rearrangement links TRBV29-1 to TRBJ2-5; D may be TRBD1 (5 bases). This CDR3 spans 12 amino acids. Germline V CDR1 and CDR2: SQVTM, ANQGSEA. V dropped 5 bases and J dropped 5 bases, with 12 bases sitting between them. The CDR3 sequence is CSVFRGSETQYF. The CDR3 DNA reads as TGCAGCGTTTTTAGGGGATCGGAGACCCAGTACTTC.

This rearrangement joins TRBV5-4 to TRBJ2-1; 9 bases line up with TRBD2. The CDR3 has 14 amino acids. J gave up 6 bases and V 4 bases, and 5 bases lay outside the gene matches. Germline V gives CDR1 SGHNT, CDR2 YYREEE (reference sequence). CDR3 sequence: CASSMAGGVNEQFF. The DNA for the CDR3 is TGTGCCAGCAGCATGGCGGGAGGGGTCAATGAGCAGTTCTTC.

The rearrangement links TRBV18 to TRBJ2-2; 10 bases are a match to TRBD2. Germline lookup yields CDR1 KGHSH and CDR2 LQKENI. Unmatched junction bases numbered 8, after V lost 9 bases and J lost 10 bases. This CDR3 region has 13 residues. The CDR3 is CASRTSGGPELFF. CDR3 DNA sequence: TGTGCCAGTCGGACTAGCGGCGGCCCGGAGCTGTTTTTT. Based on the CDR3 plus reference TRBV18 and TRBJ2-2, the full variable domain is NAGVMQNPRHLVRRRGQEARLRCSPMKGHSHVYWYRQLPEEGLKFMVYLQKENIIDESGMPKERFSAEFPKEGPSILRIQQVVRGDSAAYFCASRTSGGPELFFGEGSRLTVL.

This clone occurred once. The rearrangement links TRBV7-8 to TRBJ1-5; TRBD1 aligns across 8 bases. With V trimmed by 3 bases and J by 2 bases, 6 bases remained unmatched. The CDR3 totals 16 residues. The V gene's germline CDR1 is SGHVS and CDR2 FQNEAQ. This CDR3 reads CASSLGRGPGNQPQHF. DNA for the CDR3: TGTGCCAGCAGCTTGGGCAGGGGGCCAGGCAATCAGCCCCAGCATTTT.

The chain combines TRBV2 with TRBJ2-3; 7 positions match TRBD1. The CDR3 is 14 residues long. V trimming: 6 bases; J trimming: 2 bases; junction bases outside the gene matches: 5. Per the germline V gene, CDR1 is SNHLY and CDR2 is FYNNEI. CDR3 bases: TGTGCCAGCAGCTGGGACAGCTCCACAGATACGCAGTATTTT. It translates to CASSWDSSTDTQYF.

This sequence joins TRBV25-1 and TRBJ1-1; D is ambiguous. There are 14 residues in the CDR3. V lost 7 bases and J 1 base, leaving 13 bases between the germline ends. Per the germline V gene, CDR1 is MGHDK and CDR2 is SYGVNS. The CDR3 protein is CASIGNPKNTEAFF. CDR3 coding DNA: TGTGCCAGCATCGGTAATCCTAAGAACACTGAAGCTTTCTTT. The full variable domain, completed using reference TRBV25-1 and TRBJ1-1, is EADIYQTPRYLVIGTGKKITLECSQTMGHDKMYWYQQDPGMELHLIHYSYGVNSTEKGDLSSESTVSRIRTEHFPLTLESARPSHTSQYLCASIGNPKNTEAFFGQGTRLTVV.

The J gene is TRBJ1-1, the V gene TRBV3-1 (or the pseudogene TRBV3-2); D perhaps matches TRBD1 (5 bases). The V gene lost 0 bases and the J gene lost 6 bases, with 17 bases spanning the gap. This CDR3 has 16 amino acids. Germline loops: CDR1 LGHDT, CDR2 YNNKEL (reference sequence). DNA of the CDR3: TGTGCCAGCAGCCAAGAGCCCCCGGGGGGGAGGGCTGAAGCTTTCTTT. As protein: CASSQEPPGGRAEAFF.

The chain joins TRBV14 to TRBJ2-1, with 16 bases fitting TRBD2. Germline V gene sequence: CDR1 SGHDN, CDR2 FVKESK. The CDR3 contains 17 residues. V shed 4 bases and J 7 bases; nucleotides not matched to a gene: 7. As DNA, the CDR3 is TGTGCCAGCAGCCCCCATGGGGGACTAGCGGGAGGGAATGAGCAGTTCTTC. Its translation: CASSPHGGLAGGNEQFF.

The gene calls are TRBV19 and TRBJ2-3; weak D call: TRBD2 (5 bases). Germline V gene sequence: CDR1 LNHDA, CDR2 SQIVND (reference sequence). V lost 5 bases, J lost 4 bases, and 13 bases lay in between. The CDR3 covers 14 residues. DNA for the CDR3: TGTGCCAGTAGTCCCTCCCTTAGCGCAGATACGCAGTATTTT. It yields the protein CASSPSLSADTQYF. The full variable domain, in which reference TRBV19 and TRBJ2-3 provide the parts outside the CDR3, is DGGITQSPKYLFRKEGQNVTLSCEQNLNHDAMYWYRQDPGQGLRLIYYSQIVNDFQKGDIAEGYSVSREKKESFPLTVTSAQKNPTAFYLCASSPSLSADTQYFGPGTRLTVL.